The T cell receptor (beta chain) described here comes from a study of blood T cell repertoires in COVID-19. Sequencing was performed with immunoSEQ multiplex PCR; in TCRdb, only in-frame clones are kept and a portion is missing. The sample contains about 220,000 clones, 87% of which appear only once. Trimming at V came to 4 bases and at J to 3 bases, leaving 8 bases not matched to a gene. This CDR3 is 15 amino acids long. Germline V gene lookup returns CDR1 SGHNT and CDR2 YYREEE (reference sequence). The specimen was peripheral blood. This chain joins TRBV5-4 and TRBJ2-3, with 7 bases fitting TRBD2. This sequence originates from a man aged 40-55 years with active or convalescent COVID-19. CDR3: CASSPGPSGTDTQYF. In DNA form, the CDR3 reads TGTGCCAGCAGCCCCGGGCCTAGCGGAACAGATACGCAGTATTTT.